The following is a T cell receptor (beta chain) sequence with its context. Its antigen is not known. The data were taken from a study of cytomegalovirus exposure and HLA in healthy donors. Study-wide points: Among TCR beta chains, those listed as cytomegalovirus-associated numbered about 160. In a later analysis, TCR association rates varied by HLA locus: DRB1 most, HLA-C fewest. Sequence variants that were highly shared formed a cluster that was likely a sequencing artifact.

Primers included in the PCR were 60 Vbeta and 13 Jbeta primers. Clones were sequenced by immunoSEQ multiplex PCR, and TCRdb holds only the in-frame ones, with some missing. Among more than 95,000 clones listed, roughly 70% were seen once. Trimming left V 0 bases short and J 10 bases short, with 16 bases between. CDR3 length: 14 residues. From germline, CDR1 is GTSNPN and CDR2 SVGIG (reference sequence). Source material: PBMCs. This sequence was found in a middle-aged man in good health and CMV-seropositive. The genes are TRBV30 and TRBJ2-1; D perhaps matches TRBD2 (6 bases). CDR3 in amino acids: CAWSVGLATGEQFF. As DNA, the CDR3 is TGTGCCTGGAGTGTAGGGCTAGCGACGGGAGAGCAGTTCTTC.